This TCR beta chain appears in the sequencing data of a study of CD8 T cells in ankylosing spondylitis. The study's findings and limits: Characteristic of ankylosing spondylitis blood, it appeared, was a TCR beta motif comprising eight highly homologous variants. Reportedly, matched ankylosing spondylitis synovial fluid was significantly enriched for disease-linked clones.

TCRdb passed the 5' RACE reads through MiXCR, listing each CDR3 protein once. The sample has 220,000 or so distinct CDR3 sequences; roughly 10% are singletons. Germline assignment: CDR1 DFQATT and CDR2 SNEGSKA (reference sequence). The V segment lost 4 bases and the J segment 4 bases; nucleotides outside the gene matches: 4. This CDR3 contains 13 residues. This clonotype was counted many times. The target antigen is unknown. The TCR was taken from a male donor with ankylosing spondylitis or in good health (not recorded which). The sample comprised blood, either unsorted or a sorted T cell fraction (not recorded which). The chain combines TRBV20-1 with TRBJ2-7; TRBD1 matches at 10 bases. In DNA, the CDR3 is TGCAGTGCTAAGGGACAGGGGATATACGAGCAGTACTTC. It specifies CSAKGQGIYEQYF.